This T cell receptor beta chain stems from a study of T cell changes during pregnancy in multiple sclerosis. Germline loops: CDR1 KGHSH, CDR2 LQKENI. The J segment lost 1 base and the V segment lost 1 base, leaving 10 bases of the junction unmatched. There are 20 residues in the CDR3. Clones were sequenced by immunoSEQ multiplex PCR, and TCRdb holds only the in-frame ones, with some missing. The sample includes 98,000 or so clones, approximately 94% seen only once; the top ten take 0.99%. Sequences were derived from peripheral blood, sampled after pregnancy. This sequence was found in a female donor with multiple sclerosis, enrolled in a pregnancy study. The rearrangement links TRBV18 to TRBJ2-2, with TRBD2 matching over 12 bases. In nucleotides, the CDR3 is TGTGCCAGCTCACCACGTTCACTAGCGGGAGGAGCCAGGAACACCGGGGAGCTGTTTTTT. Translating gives CASSPRSLAGGARNTGELFF.